The 26 T cell receptor beta chains below all came from one sample that was sequenced in a study of T cell changes during pregnancy in multiple sclerosis. Assay: immunoSEQ multiplex PCR; the TCRdb copy retains only in-frame clones and omits some. This sample has tens of thousands of clones; roughly 90% occur once, and the top ten carry 0.52%. The sample was CD4+ T cells from peripheral blood mononuclear cells, taken in the third trimester of pregnancy. These receptors were taken from a female donor with multiple sclerosis, enrolled in a pregnancy study.

This rearrangement joins TRBV29-1 to TRBJ1-1, with unresolved D. Trimming cost V 6 bases and J 4 bases, with 15 bases left between them. CDR3 length: 13 amino acids. The germline gives CDR1 SQVTM, CDR2 ANQGSEA. CDR3 amino acids: CSVREGGRTEAFF. In DNA, the CDR3 is TGCAGCGTAAGAGAAGGCGGTCGCACTGAAGCTTTCTTT. Based on the CDR3 plus reference TRBV29-1 and TRBJ1-1, the full variable domain is SAVISQKPSRDICQRGTSLTIQCQVDSQVTMMFWYRQQPGQSLTLIATANQGSEATYESGFVIDKFPISRPNLTFSTLTVSNMSPEDSSIYLCSVREGGRTEAFFGQGTRLTVV.

V usage is TRBV6-5 and J usage is TRBJ2-7; 11 bases align to TRBD1. This CDR3 spans 13 amino acids. V was clipped by 5 bases and J by 4 bases; unmatched bases: 1. Germline V CDR1 and CDR2: MNHEY, SVGAGI. The CDR3 nucleotides read TGTGCCAGCAGTGGGACAGGGGGGTACGAGCAGTACTTC. Translation gives CASSGTGGYEQYF.

The chain has TRBV11-3 and TRBJ2-3; D perhaps matches TRBD2 (5 bases). CDR3 length: 16 amino acids. The germline V gene encodes CDR1 SGHNT and CDR2 YENEEA. V was cut by 5 bases and J by 3 bases, with 18 bases left in between. The CDR3 bases are TGTGCCAGCAGCCCACTGGGAATACTAGGGACAGATACGCAGTATTTT. Protein product: CASSPLGILGTDTQYF.

J is TRBJ2-2 and V is TRBV19; TRBD1 aligns across 10 bases. Germline CDR1 is LNHDA and CDR2 is SQIVND (reference sequence). This CDR3 has 15 amino acids. The ends lost 6 bases at V and 0 bases at J; junction bases unmatched: 1. The CDR3 spells CASRTGGTNTGELFF. As DNA, the CDR3 is TGTGCCAGTAGGACAGGGGGCACGAACACCGGGGAGCTGTTTTTT.

V and J are TRBV9 and TRBJ2-1; 13 bases fit TRBD2. The trim removed 3 bases at V and 2 bases at J, leaving 5 bases unmatched. CDR1 is SGDLS and CDR2 is YYNGEE in the germline V gene. The CDR3 contains 17 residues. DNA of the CDR3: TGTGCCAGCAGCGCGGGACTAGCGGGATCCCCCTACAATGAGCAGTTCTTC. It translates to CASSAGLAGSPYNEQFF.

The chain combines TRBV28 with TRBJ1-2; TRBD1 might be the D (6 bases). This CDR3 is built from 15 residues. V was clipped by 4 bases and J by 4 bases, with 16 bases between them. Germline V gives CDR1 MDHEN, CDR2 SYDVKM. The CDR3 spells CASSSGLRDTYGYTF. CDR3 bases: TGTGCCAGCAGTTCTGGTTTAAGGGACACCTATGGCTACACCTTC.

The chain joins TRBV7-2 to TRBJ2-1; TRBD2 agrees at 10 bases. Per the germline V gene, CDR1 is SGHTA and CDR2 is FQGNSA. The V gene end was trimmed by 5 bases and the J gene end by 4 bases; junction bases not matched to a gene: 8. This CDR3 has 16 amino acids. For the CDR3, the DNA is TGTGCCAGCAGCCCCGCCGGACTAGCGGTTTACAATGAGCAGTTCTTC. It is translated as CASSPAGLAVYNEQFF.

In nucleotides, the CDR3 is TGTGCCAGCAGTTACTTGACTAGCGGGACCGGGGAGCTGTTTTTT. Protein product: CASSYLTSGTGELFF. This rearrangement joins TRBV6-5 to TRBJ2-2; 10 bases agree with TRBD2. V was pared by 1 base and J by 5 bases, with 1 base of the junction left unmatched. This CDR3 is built from 15 residues. Germline V gene lookup returns CDR1 MNHEY and CDR2 SVGAGI.

This clone was observed once. The chain is built from TRBV20-1 and TRBJ2-5; D is unclear. Trimming left V 6 bases short and J 5 bases short, with 7 bases between. Germline assignment: CDR1 DFQATT and CDR2 SNEGSKA (reference sequence). CDR3 length: 10 amino acids. CDR3 region: CSAGEETQYF. The CDR3 DNA sequence: TGCAGTGCAGGAGAGGAGACCCAGTACTTC.

The chain employs TRBV6-5 and TRBJ2-1; TRBD1 matches at 8 bases. The CDR3 covers 15 residues. Germline CDR1 is MNHEY and CDR2 is SVGAGI. The junction had 7 bases not matched to a gene; V was cut back by 5 bases and J by 4 bases. CDR3 coding DNA: TGTGCCAGCAGTACTGACAGGGGTGGGTACAATGAGCAGTTCTTC. The encoded protein is CASSTDRGGYNEQFF.

V gene TRBV4-3 combines with J gene TRBJ2-2; D might be TRBD1 (5 bases). The V gene lost 0 bases and the J gene lost 5 bases, with 10 bases spanning the gap. The CDR3 length is 15 residues. Germline assignment: CDR1 LGHNA and CDR2 YSLEER. CDR3 DNA: TGCGCCAGCAGCCAAGAAACAGGACGGACCGGGGAGCTGTTTTTT. Its translation: CASSQETGRTGELFF.

The CDR3 DNA is TGTGCCAGCAGCTTGGATTTCAGGAACACCATATATTTT. Translation: CASSLDFRNTIYF. The genes are TRBV7-9 and TRBJ1-3; no reliable D call. Germline CDR1 and CDR2: SEHNR and FQNEAQ (reference sequence). This CDR3 comprises 13 residues. Trimming shortened V by 3 bases and J by 7 bases, and 10 bases separated the two germline ends. The full variable domain, in which reference TRBV7-9 and TRBJ1-3 provide the parts outside the CDR3, is DTGVSQNPRHKITKRGQNVTFRCDPISEHNRLYWYRQTLGQGPEFLTYFQNEAQLEKSRLLSDRFSAERPKGSFSTLEIQRTEQGDSAMYLCASSLDFRNTIYFGEGSWLTVV.

The chain is built from TRBV11-3 and TRBJ1-1; 7 nucleotides match TRBD1. Losses at the gene ends were 2 bases for V and 7 bases for J; bases not matched to a gene: 4. The CDR3 is made up of 13 amino acids. Germline values: CDR1 SGHNT, CDR2 YENEEA. CDR3 DNA: TGTGCCAGCAGCTTACAATGGGACAGTGAAGCTTTCTTT. As protein: CASSLQWDSEAFF.

The CDR3 protein is CASNGLAGADTQYF. In nucleotides, the CDR3 is TGTGCCAGCAACGGACTAGCGGGAGCAGATACGCAGTATTTT. The chain joins TRBV6-6 to TRBJ2-3; 13 bases are a match to TRBD2. CDR3 size: 14 residues. The ends lost 7 bases at V and 4 bases at J; junction bases unmatched: 2. The germline CDR1 and CDR2 sequences are MNHNY and SVGAGI (reference sequence).

The chain uses TRBV7-9 and TRBJ1-4; the match to TRBD1 covers 9 bases. V dropped 5 bases and J dropped 4; count of bases not matched to a gene: 5. The CDR3 is made up of 15 amino acids. The germline gives CDR1 SEHNR, CDR2 FQNEAQ (reference sequence). Here the CDR3 DNA reads TGTGCCAGCAGCGTCTGGACAGGGGATAATGAAAAACTGTTTTTT. Translation gives CASSVWTGDNEKLFF.

The chain combines TRBV19 with TRBJ2-7; 11 positions agree with TRBD2. Germline V gene sequence: CDR1 LNHDA, CDR2 SQIVND (reference sequence). V was pared by 3 bases and J by 0 bases, with 4 bases of the junction left unmatched. The length of the CDR3 is 16 residues. Written as DNA, the CDR3 is TGTGCCAGTAGTATCCTCACTAGCGGGAGCTCCTACGAGCAGTACTTC. Translating it yields CASSILTSGSSYEQYF.

The gene calls are TRBV11-2 and TRBJ2-1, with a tentative D call TRBD1 (6 bases). The V gene lost 5 bases and the J gene lost 6 bases, with 11 bases spanning the gap. Per germline, CDR1 SGHAT and CDR2 FQNNGV. The CDR3 has 13 amino acids. For the CDR3, the DNA is TGTGCCAGCAGCCCCAGGGGTACCAATGAGCAGTTCTTC. This encodes CASSPRGTNEQFF.

The rearrangement uses TRBV18 and TRBJ2-5; 7 nucleotides agree with TRBD1. In germline, CDR1 is KGHSH, CDR2 LQKENI. Trimming cost V 4 bases and J 4 bases; bases outside gene matches: 6. The CDR3 is 14 residues long. CDR3: CASSRQGASETQYF. CDR3 nucleotide sequence: TGTGCCAGCTCACGACAGGGTGCTTCAGAGACCCAGTACTTC.

The count of this clone is one. The V gene is TRBV7-9, the J gene TRBJ2-6; 7 nucleotides match TRBD1. J was trimmed by 0 bases and V by 2 bases; bases with no gene match: 7. CDR3 length equals 18 residues. The germline gives CDR1 SEHNR, CDR2 FQNEAQ (reference sequence). CDR3 nucleotides: TGTGCCAGCAGCTTAAAGACAGGGCAAACCTCTGGGGCCAACGTCCTGACTTTC. Its protein product is CASSLKTGQTSGANVLTF.

The chain is built from TRBV15 and TRBJ1-5; D is undetermined. V gave up 7 bases and J gave up 0 bases, with 13 bases separating them. The CDR3 has 15 residues. Germline V lookup: CDR1 LNHNV, CDR2 YYDKDF (reference sequence). This CDR3 is CATTRGGNSNQPQHF. DNA of the CDR3: TGTGCCACCACCCGGGGAGGGAATAGCAATCAGCCCCAGCATTTT. The full variable domain, with the rest looked up from reference TRBV15 and TRBJ1-5, is DAMVIQNPRYQVTQFGKPVTLSCSQTLNHNVMYWYQQKSSQAPKLLFHYYDKDFNNEADTPDNFQSRRPNTSFCFLDIRSPGLGDTAMYLCATTRGGNSNQPQHFGDGTRLSIL.

The V gene is TRBV5-1, the J gene TRBJ2-3, with D perhaps matching TRBD1 (6 bases). The CDR3 extends over 14 amino acids. The germline gives CDR1 SGHRS, CDR2 YFSETQ. The ends were cut back, 2 bases at V and 5 bases at J, with 12 bases in the middle. CDR3 in amino acids: CASSFPNRVDTQYF. The CDR3 DNA is TGCGCCAGCAGCTTTCCAAACAGGGTAGATACGCAGTATTTT. Variable domain in full (rest from reference TRBV5-1 and TRBJ2-3): KAGVTQTPRYLIKTRGQQVTLSCSPISGHRSVSWYQQTPGQGLQFLFEYFSETQRNKGNFPGRFSGRQFSNSRSEMNVSTLELGDSALYLCASSFPNRVDTQYFGPGTRLTVL.

The V gene is TRBV11-2, the J gene TRBJ1-4; D remains unclear. V dropped 2 bases and J dropped 13 bases, with 17 bases sitting between them. This CDR3 spans 14 amino acids. Germline V gives CDR1 SGHAT, CDR2 FQNNGV. For the CDR3, the DNA is TGTGCCAGCAGCTTATCCCCCGCACGCCTGGCACTGTTTTTT. Protein: CASSLSPARLALFF. The whole variable domain, filled in from reference TRBV11-2 and TRBJ1-4, reads EAGVAQSPRYKIIEKRQSVAFWCNPISGHATLYWYQQILGQGPKLLIQFQNNGVVDDSQLPKDRFSAERLKGVDSTLKIQPAKLEDSAVYLCASSLSPARLALFFGSGTQLSVL.

The V call is TRBV19, the J call TRBJ2-1; the match to TRBD1 covers 9 bases. There are 18 residues in the CDR3. Germline loops: CDR1 LNHDA, CDR2 SQIVND (reference sequence). The CDR3 sequence: CDVRQGDTWLAQKNEQFF. The CDR3 DNA reads TGTGACGTACGACAGGGGGATACATGGCTAGCTCAAAAAAATGAGCAGTTCTTC.

The chain uses TRBV7-2 and TRBJ2-5; TRBD1 is a possible D gene (6 bases). CDR3 length: 14 residues. Per germline, CDR1 SGHTA and CDR2 FQGNSA. Trimming shortened V by 0 bases and J by 5 bases, and 10 bases separated the two germline ends. CDR3 coding DNA: TGTGCCAGCAGCTTAGCCAGGGGTGGGGAGACCCAGTACTTC. Translation: CASSLARGGETQYF.

The rearrangement uses TRBV9 and TRBJ1-1; D remains ambiguous. CDR3 length equals 13 residues. The germline V gene has CDR1 SGDLS and CDR2 YYNGEE. V dropped 0 bases and J dropped 8 bases, with 11 bases sitting between them. The CDR3 here is CASSVVGSPEAFF. In DNA form, the CDR3 reads TGTGCCAGCAGCGTAGTAGGGAGCCCCGAAGCTTTCTTT.

The chain recombines TRBV7-6 with TRBJ2-7; 11 bases are a match to TRBD1. The germline V gene encodes CDR1 SGHVS and CDR2 FNYEAQ. This CDR3 region has 15 residues. With 0 bases clipped from V and 3 bases from J, the junction kept 1 base outside the gene matches. CDR3 nucleotides: TGTGCCAGCAGCTTAGCCGGGACAGGGGGCTACGAGCAGTACTTC. Amino acid sequence: CASSLAGTGGYEQYF.